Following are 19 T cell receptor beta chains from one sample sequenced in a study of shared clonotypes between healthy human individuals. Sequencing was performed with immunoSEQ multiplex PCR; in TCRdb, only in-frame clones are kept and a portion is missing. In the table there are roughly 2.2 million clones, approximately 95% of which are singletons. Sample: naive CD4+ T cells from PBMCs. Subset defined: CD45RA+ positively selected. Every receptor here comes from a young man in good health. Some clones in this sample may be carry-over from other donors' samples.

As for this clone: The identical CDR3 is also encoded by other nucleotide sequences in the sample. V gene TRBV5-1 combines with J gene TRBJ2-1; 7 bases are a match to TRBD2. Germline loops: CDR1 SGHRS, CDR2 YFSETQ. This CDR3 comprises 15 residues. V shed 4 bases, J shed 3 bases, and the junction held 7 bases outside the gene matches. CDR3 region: CASSREGGSYNEQFF. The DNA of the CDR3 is TGCGCCAGCAGCAGGGAGGGCGGGAGCTACAATGAGCAGTTCTTC.

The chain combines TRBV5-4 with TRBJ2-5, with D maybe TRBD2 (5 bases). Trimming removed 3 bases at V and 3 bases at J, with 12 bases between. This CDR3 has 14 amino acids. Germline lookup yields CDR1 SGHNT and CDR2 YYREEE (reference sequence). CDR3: CASSWAKAEETQYF. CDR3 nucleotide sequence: TGTGCCAGCAGCTGGGCCAAAGCGGAAGAGACCCAGTACTTC.

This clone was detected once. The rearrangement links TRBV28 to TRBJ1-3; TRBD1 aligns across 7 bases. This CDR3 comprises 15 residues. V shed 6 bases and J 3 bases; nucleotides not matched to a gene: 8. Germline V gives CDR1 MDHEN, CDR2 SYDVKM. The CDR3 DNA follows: TGTGCCAGCAGCCCAGGGGGGGCGAGTGGAAACACCATATATTTT. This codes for CASSPGGASGNTIYF.

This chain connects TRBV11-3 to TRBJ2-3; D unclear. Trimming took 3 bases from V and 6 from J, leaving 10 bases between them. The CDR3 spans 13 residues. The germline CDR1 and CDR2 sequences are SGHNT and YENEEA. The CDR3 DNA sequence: TGTGCCAGCAGCTTCAGCCTGGGGGATACGCAGTATTTT. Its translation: CASSFSLGDTQYF. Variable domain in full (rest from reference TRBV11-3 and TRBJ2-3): EAGVVQSPRYKIIEKKQPVAFWCNPISGHNTLYWYLQNLGQGPELLIRYENEEAVDDSQLPKDRFSAERLKGVDSTLKIQPAELGDSAVYLCASSFSLGDTQYFGPGTRLTVL.

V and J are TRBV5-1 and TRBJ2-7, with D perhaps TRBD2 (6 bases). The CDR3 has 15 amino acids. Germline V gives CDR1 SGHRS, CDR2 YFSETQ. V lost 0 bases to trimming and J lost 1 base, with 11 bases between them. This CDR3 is CASSLGGVLSYEQYF. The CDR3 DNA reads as TGCGCCAGCAGCTTGGGCGGGGTCCTTTCCTACGAGCAGTACTTC.

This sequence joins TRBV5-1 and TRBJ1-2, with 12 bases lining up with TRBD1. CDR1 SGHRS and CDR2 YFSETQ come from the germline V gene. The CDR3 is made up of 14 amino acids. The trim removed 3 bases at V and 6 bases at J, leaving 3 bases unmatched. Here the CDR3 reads CASSSGQGANGYTF. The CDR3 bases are TGCGCCAGCAGCTCGGGACAGGGGGCGAATGGCTACACCTTC.

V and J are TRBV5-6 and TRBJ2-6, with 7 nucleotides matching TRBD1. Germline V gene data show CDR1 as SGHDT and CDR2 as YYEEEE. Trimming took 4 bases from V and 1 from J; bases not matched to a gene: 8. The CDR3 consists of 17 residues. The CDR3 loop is CASSIRKGASGANVLTF. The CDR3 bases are TGTGCCAGCAGCATCAGGAAGGGGGCATCTGGGGCCAACGTCCTGACTTTC.

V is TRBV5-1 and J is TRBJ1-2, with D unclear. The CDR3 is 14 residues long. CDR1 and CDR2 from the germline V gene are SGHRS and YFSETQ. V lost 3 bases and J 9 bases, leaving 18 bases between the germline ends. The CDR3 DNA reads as TGCGCCAGCAGCTCCGCCGGACCGGCTCAGAGCTACACCTTC. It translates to CASSSAGPAQSYTF.

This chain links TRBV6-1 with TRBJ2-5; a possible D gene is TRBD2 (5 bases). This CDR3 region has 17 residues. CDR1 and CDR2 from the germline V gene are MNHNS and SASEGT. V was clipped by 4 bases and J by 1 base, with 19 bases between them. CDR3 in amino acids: CASSARRSPKAQETQYF. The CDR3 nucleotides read TGTGCCAGCAGTGCCCGGAGGTCTCCCAAGGCCCAAGAGACCCAGTACTTC.

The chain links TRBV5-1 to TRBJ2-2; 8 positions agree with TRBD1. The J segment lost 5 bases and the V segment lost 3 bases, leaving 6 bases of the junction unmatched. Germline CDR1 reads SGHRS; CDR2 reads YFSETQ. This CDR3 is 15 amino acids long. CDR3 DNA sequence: TGCGCCAGCAGCTCCCACGGACAGGGTACCGGGGAGCTGTTTTTT. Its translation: CASSSHGQGTGELFF.

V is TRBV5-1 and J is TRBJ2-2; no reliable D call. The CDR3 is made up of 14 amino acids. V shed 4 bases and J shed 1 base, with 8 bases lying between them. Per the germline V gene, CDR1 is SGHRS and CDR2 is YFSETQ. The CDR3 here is CASSPVLNTGELFF. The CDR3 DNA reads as TGCGCCAGCAGCCCCGTCCTGAACACCGGGGAGCTGTTTTTT.

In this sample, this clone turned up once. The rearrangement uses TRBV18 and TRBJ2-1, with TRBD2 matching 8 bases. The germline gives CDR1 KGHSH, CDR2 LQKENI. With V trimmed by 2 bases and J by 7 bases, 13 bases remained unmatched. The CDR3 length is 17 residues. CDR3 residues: CASSPGESAGGGNEQFF. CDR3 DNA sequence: TGTGCCAGCTCACCAGGCGAATCGGCGGGGGGAGGAAATGAGCAGTTCTTC.

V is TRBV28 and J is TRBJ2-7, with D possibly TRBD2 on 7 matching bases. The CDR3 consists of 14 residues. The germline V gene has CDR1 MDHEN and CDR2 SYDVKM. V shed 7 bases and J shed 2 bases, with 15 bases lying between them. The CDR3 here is CASKRGDYPYEQYF. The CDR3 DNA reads TGTGCCAGCAAGAGGGGGGACTACCCCTACGAGCAGTACTTC.

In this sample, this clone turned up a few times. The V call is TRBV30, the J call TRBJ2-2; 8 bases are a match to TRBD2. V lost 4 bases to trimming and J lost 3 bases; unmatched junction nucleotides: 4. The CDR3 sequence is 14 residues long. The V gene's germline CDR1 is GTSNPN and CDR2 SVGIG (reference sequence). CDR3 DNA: TGTGCCTGGAAACTAGCGGTACACACCGGGGAGCTGTTTTTT. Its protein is CAWKLAVHTGELFF.

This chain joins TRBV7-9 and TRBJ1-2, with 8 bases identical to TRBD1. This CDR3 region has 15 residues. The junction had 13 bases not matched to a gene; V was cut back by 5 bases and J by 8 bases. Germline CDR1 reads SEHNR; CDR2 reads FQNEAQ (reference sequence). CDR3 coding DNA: TGTGCCAGCAGCGCGACCCAGGGGGCGAATGGAGGCTACACCTTC. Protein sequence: CASSATQGANGGYTF.

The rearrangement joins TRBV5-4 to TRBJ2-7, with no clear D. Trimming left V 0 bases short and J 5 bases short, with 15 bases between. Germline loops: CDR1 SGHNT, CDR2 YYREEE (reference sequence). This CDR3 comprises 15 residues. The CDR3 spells CASSLGTPPPHEQYF. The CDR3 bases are TGTGCCAGCAGCTTGGGGACCCCACCCCCCCACGAGCAGTACTTC. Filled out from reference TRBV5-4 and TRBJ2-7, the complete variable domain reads ETGVTQSPTHLIKTRGQQVTLRCSSQSGHNTVSWYQQALGQGPQFIFQYYREEENGRGNFPPRFSGLQFPNYSSELNVNALELDDSALYLCASSLGTPPPHEQYFGPGTRLTVT.

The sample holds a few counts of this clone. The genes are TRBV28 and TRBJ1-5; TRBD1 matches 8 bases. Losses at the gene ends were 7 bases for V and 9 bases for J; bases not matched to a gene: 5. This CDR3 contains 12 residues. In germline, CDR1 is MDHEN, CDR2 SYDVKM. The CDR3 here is CASTVRGRPQHF. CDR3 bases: TGTGCCAGCACCGTCAGGGGGCGGCCCCAGCATTTT.

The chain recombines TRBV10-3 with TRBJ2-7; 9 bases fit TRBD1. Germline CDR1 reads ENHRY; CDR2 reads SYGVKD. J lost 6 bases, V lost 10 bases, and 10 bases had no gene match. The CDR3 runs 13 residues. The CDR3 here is CATGDRAAREQYF. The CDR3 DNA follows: TGTGCCACAGGGGACAGGGCCGCCCGCGAGCAGTACTTC.

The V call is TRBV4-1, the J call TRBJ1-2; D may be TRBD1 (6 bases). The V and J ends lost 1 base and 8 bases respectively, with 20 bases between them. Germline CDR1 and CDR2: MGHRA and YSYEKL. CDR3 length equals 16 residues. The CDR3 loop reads CASSQGAGELGKGYTF. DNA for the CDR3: TGCGCCAGCAGCCAAGGGGCAGGGGAATTGGGGAAGGGCTACACCTTC.